Given below is one T cell receptor (beta chain) in context. The TCR beta CDR3 regions underwent amplification using RNA transcripts as the source. TCR CDR3 underwent first-round RT-PCR with the HTBI primer set. TCRdb called the multiplex PCR reads again in MiXCR, with one record for every CDR3 protein. This repertoire shows roughly 560,000 distinct CDR3 sequences, roughly 14% found once; its top ten account for over 3.5%. This entry comes from a study of T cells in Graves' hyperthyroidism and ophthalmopathy. CDR1 is LGHNT, CDR2 FRNRAP, per germline. The CDR3 extends over 18 amino acids. V lost 4 bases to trimming and J lost 0 bases, with 19 bases between them.

The genes are TRBV12-5 and TRBJ1-5; no clear D. This TCR was recovered from a middle-aged woman with Graves' ophthalmopathy. Sequenced: blood. The DNA for the CDR3 is TGTGCTAGTGGTTCGGTTCATTTAGCACTTTATAGCAATCAGCCCCAGCATTTT. It codes for CASGSVHLALYSNQPQHF.